The 13 T cell receptor beta chains given below trace back to one sample, sequenced in a study of blood T cells in healthy people across ages. A second about 7 to 11 cycle PCR used barcoded and J-beta primers. TCRdb processed the 5' RACE reads anew with MiXCR; each CDR3 protein has one entry. The repertoire holds 600,000 or so distinct CDR3 sequences, less than 35% seen once, with approximately 15% in the top ten. The specimen sequenced was blood. These receptors all stem from an elderly woman in good health.

This clonotype was detected many times. At one boundary the junction diverges from the germline segment, which might be a read error. The chain carries TRBV7-7 and TRBJ2-3; TRBD1 or TRBD2 may be the D gene (5 bases each). The CDR3 has 13 amino acids. From germline, CDR1 is SSHAT and CDR2 FNYEAQ (reference sequence). CDR3 loop: CASSSSSRTGQYF. CDR3 bases: TGTGCTAGCAGCTCGTCTAGCCGAACAGGGCAGTATTTT.

Ten or more counts support this clonotype. The chain recombines TRBV29-1 with TRBJ1-1; no definite D call. Germline V lookup: CDR1 SQVTM, CDR2 ANQGSEA. Trimming removed 4 bases from V and 1 base from J, with 7 bases in between. The CDR3 is made up of 12 amino acids. CDR3 nucleotide sequence: TGCAGCGTTGGAGGAGGGAACACTGAAGCTTTCTTT. Translation: CSVGGGNTEAFF.

This clonotype was recorded a few times. The chain joins TRBV5-6 to TRBJ1-1, with D uncertain. The CDR3 covers 15 residues. From germline, CDR1 is SGHDT and CDR2 YYEEEE. The V and J ends lost 2 bases and 6 bases respectively, with 17 bases between them. The CDR3 here is CASSLGIGLKPEAFF. In DNA, the CDR3 is TGTGCCAGCAGCTTAGGCATAGGGTTAAAACCTGAAGCTTTCTTT.

The chain carries TRBV6-5 and TRBJ1-1; D remains unclear. Germline V gives CDR1 MNHEY, CDR2 SVGAGI. V was cut by 2 bases and J by 1 base, with 17 bases left in between. The CDR3 is 17 residues long. The CDR3: CASSYRSGLVGNTEAFF. The CDR3 bases are TGTGCCAGCAGTTACAGGAGTGGGTTGGTGGGGAACACTGAAGCTTTCTTT.

At least ten counts were recorded for this clonotype. The V call is TRBV5-1, the J call TRBJ2-7; D gene ambiguous. Germline V CDR1 and CDR2: SGHRS, YFSETQ. The V gene lost 0 bases and the J gene lost 6 bases, with 13 bases spanning the gap. The CDR3 is 14 residues long. CDR3 sequence reads: CASSLEPNPSEQYF. The DNA of the CDR3 is TGCGCCAGCAGCTTGGAGCCCAACCCTTCCGAGCAGTACTTC.

This clonotype has at least ten counts. The rearrangement uses TRBV5-1 and TRBJ2-3; TRBD2 agrees at 9 bases. The length of the CDR3 is 16 residues. Germline V gene data show CDR1 as SGHRS and CDR2 as YFSETQ. The trim removed 4 bases at V and 2 bases at J, leaving 8 bases unmatched. CDR3 residues: CASSVPSGVSTDTQYF. Here the CDR3 DNA reads TGCGCCAGCAGCGTCCCTAGCGGGGTGTCCACAGATACGCAGTATTTT.

The chain employs TRBV29-1 and TRBJ2-4, with D unresolved. V lost 5 bases to trimming and J lost 1 base, with 9 bases between them. The CDR3 is made up of 13 amino acids. Germline loops: CDR1 SQVTM, CDR2 ANQGSEA. The CDR3 reads CSVLQEAKNIQYF. For the CDR3, the DNA is TGCAGCGTTCTGCAGGAGGCCAAAAACATTCAGTACTTC.

The rearrangement joins TRBV20-1 to TRBJ1-6; no clear D gene. Trimming took 3 bases from V and 7 from J, leaving 13 bases between them. CDR1 DFQATT and CDR2 SNEGSKA come from the germline V gene (reference sequence). This CDR3 spans 14 amino acids. CDR3 region: CSARQAPSNSPLHF. The CDR3 DNA follows: TGCAGTGCTAGGCAGGCCCCATCGAATTCACCCCTCCACTTT.

There are a few counts of this clonotype. Just one base apart from a much larger clone, this may be a read error. In nucleotides, the CDR3 is TGTGCCAGCAGCCAAGTGTCGTTGGCACAGGGGGCCCAAGAGACCCAGTACTTC. It specifies CASSQVSLAQGAQETQYF. The rearrangement uses TRBV4-2 and TRBJ2-5; 9 bases fit TRBD1. CDR3 length equals 18 residues. Trimming removed 1 base from V and 1 base from J; junction bases left unmatched: 10. Germline V gene data show CDR1 as LGHNA and CDR2 as YNFKEQ.

V and J are TRBV9 and TRBJ2-3, with D uncertain. Germline-derived CDR1 and CDR2 are SGDLS and YYNGEE. The V gene lost 3 bases and the J gene lost 1 base, with 9 bases spanning the gap. The CDR3 loop spans 14 amino acids. CDR3 amino acids: CASSAAGRTDTQYF. The CDR3 DNA reads TGTGCCAGCAGCGCAGCCGGCCGCACAGATACGCAGTATTTT. Using reference TRBV9 and TRBJ2-3 for the parts outside the CDR3, the full variable domain is DSGVTQTPKHLITATGQRVTLRCSPRSGDLSVYWYQQSLDQGLQFLIQYYNGEERAKGNILERFSAQQFPDLHSELNLSSLELGDSALYFCASSAAGRTDTQYFGPGTRLTVL.

The rearrangement uses TRBV20-1 and TRBJ1-5; D is unclear. Germline V gene sequence: CDR1 DFQATT, CDR2 SNEGSKA (reference sequence). V was clipped by 0 bases and J by 7 bases, with 19 bases between them. This CDR3 is 16 amino acids long. The CDR3 DNA is TGCAGTGCTAGAGATCATGGTGGCCAATCGAGACAGCCCCAGCATTTT. Its translation: CSARDHGGQSRQPQHF.

This clonotype was picked up many times. The chain links TRBV27 to TRBJ1-5, with 9 bases that match TRBD1. CDR1 and CDR2 (germline): MNHEY, SMNVEV (reference sequence). Trimming took 4 bases from V and 1 from J; bases not matched to a gene: 5. This CDR3 spans 16 amino acids. The CDR3 is CASSSTGGGSNQPQHF. In nucleotides, the CDR3 is TGTGCCAGCAGTTCGACAGGGGGAGGGAGCAATCAGCCCCAGCATTTT.

Many counts were recorded for this clonotype. V and J are TRBV25-1 and TRBJ2-3, with 7 bases identical to TRBD1. V gave up 0 bases and J gave up 5 bases; unmatched junction bases: 14. The CDR3 totals 18 residues. Germline V lookup: CDR1 MGHDK, CDR2 SYGVNS. The CDR3: CASSEYLAGTWTGDTQYF. The CDR3 DNA reads as TGTGCCAGCAGTGAATACTTGGCCGGGACATGGACAGGAGATACGCAGTATTTT.